One and the same sample provided the 29 T cell receptor beta chains below, sequenced in a study of PD-1 blockade in mismatch repair-deficient tumors. Here immunoSEQ multiplex PCR was the method, and the copy in TCRdb shows in-frame clones only, minus some. This table has some 120,000 clones, about 85% appearing once. The specimen was peripheral blood, collected 44 weeks after starting pembrolizumab. These receptor sequences come from an adult with mismatch repair-deficient cancer.

The chain couples TRBV9 to TRBJ2-2, with D uncertain. The CDR3 sequence is 15 residues long. V dropped 1 base and J dropped 2 bases, with 9 bases sitting between them. Germline V lookup: CDR1 SGDLS, CDR2 YYNGEE. CDR3 in DNA: TGTGCCAGCAGCGTAATCCGACTTAACACCGGGGAGCTGTTTTTT. Residues: CASSVIRLNTGELFF.

This chain joins TRBV4-1 and TRBJ1-4, with D possibly being TRBD1 (6 bases). This CDR3 spans 15 amino acids. Trimming left V 3 bases short and J 5 bases short, with 13 bases between. The germline V gene has CDR1 MGHRA and CDR2 YSYEKL. This chain's CDR3 is CASSQTTGQNEKLFF. The CDR3 DNA sequence: TGCGCCAGCAGCCAGACGACAGGACAAAATGAAAAACTGTTTTTT.

This chain links TRBV30 with TRBJ2-1, with D perhaps TRBD1 or TRBD2 (5 bases each). V shed 2 bases and J shed 2 bases, with 13 bases lying between them. CDR3 size: 15 residues. Germline V CDR1 and CDR2: GTSNPN, SVGIG (reference sequence). The CDR3 reads CAWSPDSGPYNEQFF. The CDR3 DNA reads as TGTGCCTGGAGTCCTGACAGCGGACCCTACAATGAGCAGTTCTTC.

The chain has TRBV7-2 and TRBJ2-3; D not resolved. CDR1 SGHTA and CDR2 FQGNSA come from the germline V gene. CDR3 length equals 12 residues. Trimming removed 5 bases from V and 6 bases from J, with 9 bases in between. The CDR3 region is CASSPGSDTQYF. CDR3 sequence (DNA): TGTGCCAGCAGCCCCGGGTCCGATACGCAGTATTTT.

The chain recombines TRBV2 with TRBJ2-1; the D gene is possibly TRBD2 (6 bases). The V gene's germline CDR1 is SNHLY and CDR2 FYNNEI. This CDR3 has 14 residues. V shed 7 bases and J shed 1 base, with 11 bases lying between them. The CDR3 DNA is TGTGCCAGCATATCCGGGAGATCCTACAATGAGCAGTTCTTC. Protein: CASISGRSYNEQFF.

CDR3: CATIGTGGTGTEAFF. The CDR3 nucleotides are TGTGCCACGATAGGGACAGGGGGGACGGGAACTGAAGCTTTCTTT. The chain employs TRBV10-3 and TRBJ1-1; 11 bases match TRBD1. The CDR3 runs 15 residues. V lost 10 bases to trimming and J lost 5 bases; unmatched junction nucleotides: 12. The germline V gene has CDR1 ENHRY and CDR2 SYGVKD.

The chain couples TRBV6-7 to TRBJ2-5; D may correspond to TRBD1 or TRBD2 (5 bases each). TRBV6-7 is an open reading frame whose function is uncertain. The ends were cut back, 0 bases at V and 4 bases at J, with 6 bases in the middle. This CDR3 has 13 amino acids. CDR3 bases: TGTGCCAGCAGTTACTCGGGACGAGAGACCCAGTACTTC. Translation gives CASSYSGRETQYF.

CDR3 sequence (DNA): TGTGCCAGCAGTGCCAGGGCTGGCAATCAGCCCCAGCATTTT. This codes for CASSARAGNQPQHF. V is TRBV6-1 and J is TRBJ1-5; D may be TRBD1 (5 bases). V shed 4 bases and J shed 2 bases, with 9 bases lying between them. Germline CDR1 reads MNHNS; CDR2 reads SASEGT. This CDR3 is 14 amino acids long.

The gene calls are TRBV27 and TRBJ1-1; a possible D gene is TRBD1 (5 bases). This CDR3 region has 13 residues. CDR1 is MNHEY and CDR2 is SMNVEV in the germline V gene (reference sequence). The V end lost 5 bases, the J end lost 0 bases, and 7 bases lay between the germline ends. The CDR3 DNA is TGTGCCAGCAGTCGGACACTGAACACTGAAGCTTTCTTT. This codes for CASSRTLNTEAFF.

This clone showed up just a few times. The chain has TRBV9 and TRBJ2-7; maybe TRBD2 (5 bases). V gave up 4 bases and J gave up 0 bases, with 11 bases separating them. The CDR3 is made up of 14 amino acids. Germline-derived CDR1 and CDR2 are SGDLS and YYNGEE. The CDR3 region has the DNA TGTGCCAGCAGCTCCCAAGGGAGCTCCTACGAGCAGTACTTC. Its translation: CASSSQGSSYEQYF.

V is TRBV5-1 and J is TRBJ2-3, with 7 bases aligning to TRBD2. With V trimmed by 5 bases and J by 1 base, 1 base remained unmatched. CDR3 size: 13 residues. Per germline, CDR1 SGHRS and CDR2 YFSETQ. In nucleotides, the CDR3 is TGCGCCAGCAGTCTAGCGGGCACAGATACGCAGTATTTT. Residues: CASSLAGTDTQYF.

V and J are TRBV5-4 and TRBJ2-7; possibly TRBD1 or TRBD2 for D (6 bases each). Trimming took off 4 bases at V and 4 bases at J, with 18 bases between the two ends. Per germline, CDR1 SGHNT and CDR2 YYREEE (reference sequence). This CDR3 contains 15 residues. This CDR3 is CASSGGPDRPYEQYF. CDR3 DNA: TGTGCCAGCAGCGGGGGGCCGGACAGACCTTACGAGCAGTACTTC.

This chain links TRBV11-3 with TRBJ2-1, with 10 positions matching TRBD1. Germline assignment: CDR1 SGHNT and CDR2 YENEEA. The CDR3 is made up of 14 amino acids. V shed 6 bases and J 5 bases; nucleotides not matched to a gene: 4. CDR3 nucleotides: TGTGCCAGCAGGCCGGGACAGGGGAACAATGAGCAGTTCTTC. This sequence encodes CASRPGQGNNEQFF.

This clone has a single count. The rearrangement joins TRBV11-2 to TRBJ2-7; TRBD2 matches at 10 bases. V lost 0 bases and J lost 3; bases outside the gene matches: 8. Germline-derived CDR1 and CDR2 are SGHAT and FQNNGV. CDR3 length: 17 amino acids. CDR3 DNA sequence: TGTGCCAGCAGCTTAGATACTTTCGCTAGCGGGAGCTACGAGCAGTACTTC. Translating it yields CASSLDTFASGSYEQYF. Drawing the rest from reference TRBV11-2 and TRBJ2-7, the complete variable domain is EAGVAQSPRYKIIEKRQSVAFWCNPISGHATLYWYQQILGQGPKLLIQFQNNGVVDDSQLPKDRFSAERLKGVDSTLKIQPAKLEDSAVYLCASSLDTFASGSYEQYFGPGTRLTVT.

The V and J genes are TRBV4-1 and TRBJ2-6; perhaps D is TRBD1 or TRBD2 (5 bases each). Germline V lookup: CDR1 MGHRA, CDR2 YSYEKL. Trimming removed 3 bases from V and 4 bases from J, with 13 bases in between. The CDR3 extends over 16 amino acids. CDR3 in amino acids: CASSQKAGTGANVLTF. CDR3 in DNA: TGCGCCAGCAGCCAGAAGGCCGGGACCGGGGCCAACGTCCTGACTTTC.

This chain uses TRBV2 with TRBJ2-5, with D unresolved. Germline assignment: CDR1 SNHLY and CDR2 FYNNEI. V was clipped by 3 bases and J by 1 base, with 9 bases between them. CDR3 length: 14 residues. CDR3 amino acids: CASSDEQTQETQYF. The CDR3 DNA follows: TGTGCCAGCAGTGACGAGCAAACCCAAGAGACCCAGTACTTC.

This clone was found once. The V and J genes are TRBV27 and TRBJ2-1; D not certain. CDR1 and CDR2 (germline): MNHEY, SMNVEV (reference sequence). V was pared by 5 bases and J by 8 bases, with 10 bases between. The CDR3 is 12 amino acids. The CDR3 DNA reads TGTGCCAGCAGTCCCCGGCGCTATGAGCAGTTCTTC. This encodes CASSPRRYEQFF.

The CDR3 reads CASSQEAGAVSGANVLTF. The CDR3 DNA follows: TGCGCCAGCAGCCAAGAGGCAGGGGCTGTCTCTGGGGCCAACGTCCTGACTTTC. The chain employs TRBV4-3 and TRBJ2-6; the D gene is possibly TRBD1 (6 bases). Trimming took off 0 bases at V and 0 bases at J, with 12 bases between the two ends. CDR3 length: 18 amino acids. CDR1 and CDR2 (germline): LGHNA, YSLEER.

J is TRBJ2-7 and V is TRBV5-8; D possibly uses TRBD1 or TRBD2 (6 bases each). The CDR3 has 14 residues. Germline loops: CDR1 SGHTS, CDR2 YDEGEE. Trimming pared 6 bases from V and 7 bases from J, leaving 20 bases between. DNA for the CDR3: TGTGCCAGCAACCGTAGGGGGGCCGAGATGGAGCAGTACTTC. It specifies CASNRRGAEMEQYF.

The chain couples TRBV5-4 to TRBJ2-1, with 7 bases matching TRBD1. The CDR3 has 13 amino acids. Germline V gives CDR1 SGHNT, CDR2 YYREEE (reference sequence). With V trimmed by 0 bases and J by 7 bases, 1 base remained unmatched. CDR3 residues: CASSLGQGNEQFF. The CDR3 region has the DNA TGTGCCAGCAGCTTGGGACAGGGAAATGAGCAGTTCTTC.

V and J are TRBV6-1 and TRBJ2-7; D remains unclear. V was clipped by 4 bases and J by 4 bases, with 8 bases between them. The CDR3 has 12 amino acids. Germline CDR1 is MNHNS and CDR2 is SASEGT. The CDR3 loop is CASSGAFYEQYF. DNA of the CDR3: TGTGCCAGCAGTGGGGCCTTTTACGAGCAGTACTTC.

This chain joins TRBV5-1 and TRBJ1-1; D is uncertain. This CDR3 region has 14 residues. CDR1 SGHRS and CDR2 YFSETQ come from the germline V gene. Trimming pared 1 base from V and 7 bases from J, leaving 14 bases between. The chain's CDR3 is CASSLLIAGDEAFF. As DNA, the CDR3 is TGCGCCAGCAGCTTGCTAATAGCCGGGGATGAAGCTTTCTTT.

The chain couples TRBV11-2 to TRBJ2-1, with TRBD2 matching over 8 bases. Germline V gene data show CDR1 as SGHAT and CDR2 as FQNNGV. CDR3 length: 14 amino acids. With V trimmed by 8 bases and J by 3 bases, 6 bases remained unmatched. The CDR3 loop is CASVAGLVYNEQFF. In DNA, the CDR3 is TGTGCCAGCGTCGCGGGACTAGTCTACAATGAGCAGTTCTTC.

The rearrangement links TRBV7-9 to TRBJ2-3, with 10 nucleotides matching TRBD1. V lost 8 bases, J lost 7 bases, and 6 bases stayed unmatched. The CDR3 length is 13 residues. Germline assignment: CDR1 SEHNR and CDR2 FQNEAQ (reference sequence). Here the CDR3 reads CASRGQGVHTQYF. The CDR3 DNA sequence: TGTGCCAGCCGAGGACAGGGGGTACATACGCAGTATTTT.

This chain links TRBV27 with TRBJ2-3, with no clear D. Germline assignment: CDR1 MNHEY and CDR2 SMNVEV (reference sequence). The CDR3 has 12 residues. Trimming left V 6 bases short and J 0 bases short, with 4 bases between. Here the CDR3 DNA reads TGTGCCAGCAGGACCAGCACAGATACGCAGTATTTT. Its protein product is CASRTSTDTQYF.

The chain employs TRBV10-2 and TRBJ2-1; TRBD1 might be the D (5 bases). CDR3 length equals 13 residues. Germline lookup yields CDR1 WSHSY and CDR2 SAAADI. The V and J ends lost 5 bases and 9 bases respectively, with 14 bases between them. CDR3 nucleotides: TGCGCCAGCAGTCTTCGGGCCCAGGGTGAGCAGTTCTTC. Translation gives CASSLRAQGEQFF.

The gene calls are TRBV7-2 and TRBJ1-2; no firm D call. In germline, CDR1 is SGHTA, CDR2 FQGNSA. The CDR3 is 14 residues long. V dropped 1 base and J dropped 2 bases, with 8 bases sitting between them. The CDR3 loop reads CASSLGRGNYGYTF. The CDR3 nucleotides are TGTGCCAGCAGCTTAGGTCGGGGAAACTATGGCTACACCTTC. The full variable domain, rest sourced from reference TRBV7-2 and TRBJ1-2, is GAGVSQSPSNKVTEKGKDVELRCDPISGHTALYWYRQSLGQGLEFLIYFQGNSAPDKSGLPSDRFSAERTGGSVSTLTIQRTQQEDSAVYLCASSLGRGNYGYTFGSGTRLTVV.

The V call is TRBV18, the J call TRBJ2-1; D is possibly TRBD2 (6 bases). Between the trimmed V and J ends, which lost 1 base and 3 bases, there was a span of 10 bases. The length of the CDR3 is 15 residues. CDR1 is KGHSH, CDR2 LQKENI, per germline. CDR3 sequence: CASSPRSRDYNEQFF. CDR3 sequence (DNA): TGTGCCAGCTCACCACGGTCGCGGGACTACAATGAGCAGTTCTTC.

This chain connects TRBV6-1 to TRBJ2-7, with no clear D. Trimming removed 10 bases at V and 2 bases at J, with 15 bases between. CDR1 MNHNS and CDR2 SASEGT come from the germline V gene. The CDR3 runs to 13 residues. The CDR3 DNA follows: TGTGCCAACGGGCGAGACGGACCCTACGAGCAGTACTTC. It is translated as CANGRDGPYEQYF.